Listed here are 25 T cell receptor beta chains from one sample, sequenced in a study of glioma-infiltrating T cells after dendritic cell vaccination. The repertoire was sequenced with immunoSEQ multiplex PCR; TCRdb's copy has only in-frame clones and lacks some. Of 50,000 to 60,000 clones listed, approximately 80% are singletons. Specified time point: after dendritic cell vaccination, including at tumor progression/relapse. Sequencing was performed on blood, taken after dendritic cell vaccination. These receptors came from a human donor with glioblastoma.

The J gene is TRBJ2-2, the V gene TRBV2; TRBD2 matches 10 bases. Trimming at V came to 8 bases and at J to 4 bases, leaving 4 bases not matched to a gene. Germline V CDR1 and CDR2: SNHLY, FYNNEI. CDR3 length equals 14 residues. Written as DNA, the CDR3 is TGTGCCAGCCTCGTAGCGGGGGGCACCGGGGAGCTGTTTTTT. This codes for CASLVAGGTGELFF.

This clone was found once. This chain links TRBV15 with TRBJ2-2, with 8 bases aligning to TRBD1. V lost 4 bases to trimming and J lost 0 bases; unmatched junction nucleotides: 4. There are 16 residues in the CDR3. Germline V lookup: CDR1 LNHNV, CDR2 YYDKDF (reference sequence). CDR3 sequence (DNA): TGTGCCACCAGCAAAGACAGGGGTTCGAACACCGGGGAGCTGTTTTTT. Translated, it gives CATSKDRGSNTGELFF. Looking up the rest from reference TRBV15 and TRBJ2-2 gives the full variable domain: DAMVIQNPRYQVTQFGKPVTLSCSQTLNHNVMYWYQQKSSQAPKLLFHYYDKDFNNEADTPDNFQSRRPNTSFCFLDIRSPGLGDTAMYLCATSKDRGSNTGELFFGEGSRLTVL.

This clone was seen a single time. The CDR3 sequence is CASSSYRSTRSYGYTF. In DNA, the CDR3 is TGTGCCAGCAGCAGCTACCGCTCGACGAGGAGTTATGGCTACACCTTC. J is TRBJ1-2 and V is TRBV27; D remains unclear. Germline CDR1 is MNHEY and CDR2 is SMNVEV (reference sequence). The CDR3 runs 16 residues. V was clipped by 6 bases and J by 5 bases, with 22 bases between them.

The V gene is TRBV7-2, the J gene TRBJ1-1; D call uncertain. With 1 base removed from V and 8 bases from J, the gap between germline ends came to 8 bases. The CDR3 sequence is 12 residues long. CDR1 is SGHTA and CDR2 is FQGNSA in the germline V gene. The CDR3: CASSLGRQEAFF. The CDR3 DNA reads TGTGCCAGCAGCTTAGGTCGACAAGAAGCTTTCTTT.

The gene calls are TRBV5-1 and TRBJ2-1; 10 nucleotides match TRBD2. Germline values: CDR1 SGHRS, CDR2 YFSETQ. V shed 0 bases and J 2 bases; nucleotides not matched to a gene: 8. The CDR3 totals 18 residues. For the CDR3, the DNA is TGCGCCAGCAGCTTGGCAGGAGGTAGCGGGGGGACCTACAATGAGCAGTTCTTC. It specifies CASSLAGGSGGTYNEQFF.

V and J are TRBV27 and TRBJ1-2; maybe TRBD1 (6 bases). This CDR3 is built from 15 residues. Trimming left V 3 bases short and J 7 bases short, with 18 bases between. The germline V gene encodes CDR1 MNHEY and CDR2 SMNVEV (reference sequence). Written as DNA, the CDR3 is TGTGCCAGCAGTTTCCTCGGACAGCTTCCTGGTGGCTACACCTTC. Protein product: CASSFLGQLPGGYTF.

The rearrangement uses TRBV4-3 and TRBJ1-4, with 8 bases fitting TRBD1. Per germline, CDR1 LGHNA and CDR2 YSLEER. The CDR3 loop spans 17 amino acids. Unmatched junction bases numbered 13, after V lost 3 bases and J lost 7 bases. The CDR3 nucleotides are TGCGCCAGCAGCCAGCAGATTGGACAGGGCGTTGGTGAAAAACTGTTTTTT. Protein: CASSQQIGQGVGEKLFF.

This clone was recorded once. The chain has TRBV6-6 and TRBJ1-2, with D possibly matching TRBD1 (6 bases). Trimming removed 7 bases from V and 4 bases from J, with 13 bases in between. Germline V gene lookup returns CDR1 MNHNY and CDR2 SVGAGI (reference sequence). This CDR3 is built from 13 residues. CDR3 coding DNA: TGTGCCAGCAAAATGACAGGAAGCTATGGCTACACCTTC. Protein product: CASKMTGSYGYTF.

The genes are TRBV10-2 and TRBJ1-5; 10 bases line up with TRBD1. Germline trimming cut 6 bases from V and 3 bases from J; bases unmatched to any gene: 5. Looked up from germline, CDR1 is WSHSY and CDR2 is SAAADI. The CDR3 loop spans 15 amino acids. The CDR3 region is CASRRTGGFNQPQHF. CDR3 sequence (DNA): TGCGCCAGCAGGAGGACAGGGGGTTTCAATCAGCCCCAGCATTTT.

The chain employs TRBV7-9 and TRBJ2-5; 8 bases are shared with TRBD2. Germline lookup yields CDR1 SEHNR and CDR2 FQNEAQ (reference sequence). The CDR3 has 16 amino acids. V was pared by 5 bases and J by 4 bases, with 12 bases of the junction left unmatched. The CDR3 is CASSPGGASIGETQYF. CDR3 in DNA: TGTGCCAGCAGCCCGGGGGGGGCTAGTATTGGAGAGACCCAGTACTTC.

For the CDR3, the DNA is TGCGCCAGCAGCTCCGGACAGGTGAACACTGAAGCTTTCTTT. Protein sequence: CASSSGQVNTEAFF. The rearrangement links TRBV5-1 to TRBJ1-1, with 7 nucleotides matching TRBD1. Per germline, CDR1 SGHRS and CDR2 YFSETQ. This CDR3 is built from 14 residues. V dropped 3 bases and J dropped 0; count of bases not matched to a gene: 2.

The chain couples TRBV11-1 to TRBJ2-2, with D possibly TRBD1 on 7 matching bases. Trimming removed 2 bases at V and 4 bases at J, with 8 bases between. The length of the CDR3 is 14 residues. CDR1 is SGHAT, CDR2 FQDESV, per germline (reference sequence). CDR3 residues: CASSLQGGTGELFF. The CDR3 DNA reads TGTGCCAGCAGCTTACAGGGGGGCACCGGGGAGCTGTTTTTT.

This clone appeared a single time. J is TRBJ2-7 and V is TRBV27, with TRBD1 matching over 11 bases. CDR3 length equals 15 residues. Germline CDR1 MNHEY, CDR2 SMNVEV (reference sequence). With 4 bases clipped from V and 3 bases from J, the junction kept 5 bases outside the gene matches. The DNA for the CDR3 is TGTGCCAGCAGTTCAAGGGACAGGGGGTACTACGAGCAGTACTTC. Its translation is CASSSRDRGYYEQYF.

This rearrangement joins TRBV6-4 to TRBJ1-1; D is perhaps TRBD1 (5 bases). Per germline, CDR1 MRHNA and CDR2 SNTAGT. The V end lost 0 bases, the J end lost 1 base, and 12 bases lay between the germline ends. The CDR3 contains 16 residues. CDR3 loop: CASSDSYDSENTEAFF. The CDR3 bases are TGTGCCAGCAGTGACTCTTATGACAGTGAGAACACTGAAGCTTTCTTT.

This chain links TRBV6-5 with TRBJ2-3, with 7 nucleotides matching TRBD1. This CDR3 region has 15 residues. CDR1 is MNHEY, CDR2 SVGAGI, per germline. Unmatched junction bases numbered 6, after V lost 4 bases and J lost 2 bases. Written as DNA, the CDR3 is TGTGCCAGCAGTTCCCGACAGGGAAACACAGATACGCAGTATTTT. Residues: CASSSRQGNTDTQYF.

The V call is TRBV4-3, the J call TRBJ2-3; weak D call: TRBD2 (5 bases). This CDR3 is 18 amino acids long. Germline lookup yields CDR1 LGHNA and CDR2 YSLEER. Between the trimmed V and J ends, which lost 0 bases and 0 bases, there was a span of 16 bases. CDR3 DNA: TGCGCCAGCAGCCAAGATCCGGACTTTTGGGAAAGCACAGATACGCAGTATTTT. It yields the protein CASSQDPDFWESTDTQYF.

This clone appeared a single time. The CDR3 DNA is TGTGCCAGTAGTATATGTTTTAGGGACAGGACCCAGGGGACTGAAGCTTTCTTT. It specifies CASSICFRDRTQGTEAFF. The gene calls are TRBV19 and TRBJ1-1, with 8 nucleotides matching TRBD1. The germline gives CDR1 LNHDA, CDR2 SQIVND (reference sequence). J lost 5 bases, V lost 2 bases, and 16 bases had no gene match. There are 18 residues in the CDR3.

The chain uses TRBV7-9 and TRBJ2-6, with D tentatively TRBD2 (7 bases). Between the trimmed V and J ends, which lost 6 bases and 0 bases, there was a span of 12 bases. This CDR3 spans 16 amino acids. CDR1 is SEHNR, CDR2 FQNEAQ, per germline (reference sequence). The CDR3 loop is CASSRGGVSGANVLTF. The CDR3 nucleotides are TGTGCCAGCAGTCGAGGGGGGGTCTCTGGGGCCAACGTCCTGACTTTC. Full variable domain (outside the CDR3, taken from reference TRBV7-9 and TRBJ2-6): DTGVSQNPRHKITKRGQNVTFRCDPISEHNRLYWYRQTLGQGPEFLTYFQNEAQLEKSRLLSDRFSAERPKGSFSTLEIQRTEQGDSAMYLCASSRGGVSGANVLTFGAGSRLTVL.

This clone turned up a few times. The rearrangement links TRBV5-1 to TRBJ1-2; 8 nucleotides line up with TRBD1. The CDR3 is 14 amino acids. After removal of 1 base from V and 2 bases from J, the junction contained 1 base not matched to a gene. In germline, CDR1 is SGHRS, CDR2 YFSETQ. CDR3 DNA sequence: TGCGCCAGCAGCTTGACAGGGGGGAACTATGGCTACACCTTC. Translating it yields CASSLTGGNYGYTF.

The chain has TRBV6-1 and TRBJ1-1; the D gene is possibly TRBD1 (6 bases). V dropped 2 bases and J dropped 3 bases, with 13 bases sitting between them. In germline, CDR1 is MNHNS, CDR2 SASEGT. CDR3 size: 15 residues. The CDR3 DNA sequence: TGTGCCAGCAGTGAAAGGGGGAGGGCACACACTGAAGCTTTCTTT. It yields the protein CASSERGRAHTEAFF.

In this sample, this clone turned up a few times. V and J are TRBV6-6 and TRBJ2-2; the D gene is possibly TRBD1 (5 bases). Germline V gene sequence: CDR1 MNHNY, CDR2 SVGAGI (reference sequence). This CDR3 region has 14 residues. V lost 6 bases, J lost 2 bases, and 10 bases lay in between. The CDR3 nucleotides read TGTGCCAGCAGCACTGGACAAAACACCGGGGAGCTGTTTTTT. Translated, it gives CASSTGQNTGELFF.

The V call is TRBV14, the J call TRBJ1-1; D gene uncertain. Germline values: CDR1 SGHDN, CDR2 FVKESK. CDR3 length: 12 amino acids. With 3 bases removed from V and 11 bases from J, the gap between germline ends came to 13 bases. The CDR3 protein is CASSQESTGAFF. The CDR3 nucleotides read TGTGCCAGCAGCCAGGAGTCAACGGGGGCTTTCTTT.

CDR3 sequence: CATSRDRLAGGYTF. In nucleotides, the CDR3 is TGTGCCACCAGCAGAGATCGACTGGCGGGCGGGTACACCTTC. This chain joins TRBV15 and TRBJ1-2, with D hard to call. V was pared by 0 bases and J by 11 bases, with 16 bases between. From germline, CDR1 is LNHNV and CDR2 YYDKDF (reference sequence). The CDR3 has 14 amino acids.

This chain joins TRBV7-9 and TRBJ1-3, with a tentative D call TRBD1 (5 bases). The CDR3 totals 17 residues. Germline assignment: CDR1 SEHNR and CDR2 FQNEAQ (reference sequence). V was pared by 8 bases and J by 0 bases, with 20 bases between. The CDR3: CASVLGPTVDSGNTIYF. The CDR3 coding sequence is TGTGCCAGCGTGCTTGGGCCGACAGTGGACTCTGGAAACACCATATATTTT.

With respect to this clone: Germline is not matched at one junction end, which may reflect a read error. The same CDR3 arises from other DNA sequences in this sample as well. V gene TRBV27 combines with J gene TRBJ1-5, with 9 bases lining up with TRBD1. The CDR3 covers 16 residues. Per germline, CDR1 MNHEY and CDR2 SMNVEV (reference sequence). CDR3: CASSKYTGGAYQPQHF. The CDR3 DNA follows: TGTGCCAGCAGTAAATACACAGGGGGCGCTTATCAGCCCCAACATTTT.